The 25 T cell receptor beta chains in this list originate from one sample, sequenced in a study of radiation and T cells in renal cell carcinoma. Time point here: baseline pretreatment blood. As to treatment: 15 Gy SBRT to primary tumor, nephrectomy 4 weeks later. Sequencing was performed with immunoSEQ multiplex PCR; in TCRdb, only in-frame clones are kept and a portion is missing. Of some 95,000 clones in the sample, 86% are singletons; the top ten hold roughly 8%. Sequenced here: blood, sampled from a patient whose treatment included radiotherapy and nephrectomy. The receptors originated from a man aged 45-65 years with renal cell carcinoma.

With regard to this clone: Other DNA sequences in the sample encode the same CDR3. The rearrangement joins TRBV2 to TRBJ2-5; D gene uncertain. V was shortened by 2 bases and J by 5 bases, with 3 bases between the two germline ends. The CDR3 runs to 11 residues. Germline loops: CDR1 SNHLY, CDR2 FYNNEI. The CDR3 DNA reads TGTGCCAGCAGTGAAAGGGAGACCCAGTACTTC. Protein sequence: CASSERETQYF. Drawing the rest from reference TRBV2 and TRBJ2-5, the complete variable domain is EPEVTQTPSHQVTQMGQEVILRCVPISNHLYFYWYRQILGQKVEFLVSFYNNEISEKSEIFDDQFSVERPDGSNFTLKIRSTKLEDSAMYFCASSERETQYFGPGTRLLVL.

To note about this clone: A read error may produce the germline difference seen at one junction end. This chain links TRBV9 with TRBJ2-3; 10 nucleotides agree with TRBD1. This CDR3 contains 13 residues. Germline CDR1 is SGDLS and CDR2 is YYNGEE. CDR3 residues: CASSSTDRGMLGF. CDR3 in DNA: TGTGCCAGCAGCTCCACGGACAGGGGGATGTTGGGTTTT.

This clone was picked up a small number of times. The gene calls are TRBV7-8 and TRBJ1-3; 8 nucleotides agree with TRBD1. Germline CDR1 and CDR2: SGHVS and FQNEAQ. There are 15 residues in the CDR3. V was pared by 3 bases and J by 3 bases, with 4 bases of the junction left unmatched. The CDR3 DNA reads as TGTGCCAGCAGCTTTCAGGGGGCGCTTGGAAACACCATATATTTT. Translating gives CASSFQGALGNTIYF.

This chain joins TRBV27 and TRBJ2-6; possibly TRBD1 or TRBD2 for D (5 bases each). Between the trimmed V and J ends, which lost 6 bases and 2 bases, there was a span of 14 bases. CDR1 MNHEY and CDR2 SMNVEV come from the germline V gene (reference sequence). The CDR3 runs 16 residues. CDR3: CASRDPGAPGANVLTF. Here the CDR3 DNA reads TGTGCCAGCAGGGACCCCGGGGCACCTGGGGCCAACGTCCTGACTTTC.

CDR3 in DNA: TGTGCCAGCAGTGGTCGGCTAGAAATAACCTACGAGCAGTACTTC. Encoded protein: CASSGRLEITYEQYF. This chain links TRBV6-4 with TRBJ2-7; D not certain. The CDR3 runs to 15 residues. Germline CDR1 MRHNA, CDR2 SNTAGT. V was pared by 4 bases and J by 2 bases, with 15 bases between.

The rearrangement joins TRBV28 to TRBJ1-1; D possibly corresponds to TRBD1 (5 bases). Germline CDR1 is MDHEN and CDR2 is SYDVKM. V lost 6 bases to trimming and J lost 5 bases, with 22 bases between them. The CDR3 is 16 residues long. The chain's CDR3 is CASSPAREASGTEAFF. The CDR3 DNA reads TGTGCCAGCAGCCCTGCCAGGGAGGCGTCGGGAACTGAAGCTTTCTTT.

The chain carries TRBV4-1 and TRBJ2-3; 7 bases line up with TRBD1. Per the germline V gene, CDR1 is MGHRA and CDR2 is YSYEKL. V lost 4 bases and J lost 6; bases outside the gene matches: 7. The length of the CDR3 is 14 residues. CDR3 nucleotide sequence: TGCGCCAGCAGCCGGGACAGCTCCTGGGATACGCAGTATTTT. It encodes CASSRDSSWDTQYF.

V gene TRBV27 combines with J gene TRBJ2-7; TRBD2 matches at 7 bases. This CDR3 is built from 14 residues. J was trimmed by 4 bases and V by 3 bases; bases with no gene match: 6. Germline CDR1 reads MNHEY; CDR2 reads SMNVEV (reference sequence). CDR3 protein: CASSFVGGGYEQYF. The CDR3 DNA sequence: TGTGCCAGCAGTTTCGTGGGGGGAGGGTACGAGCAGTACTTC.

Here the CDR3 reads CASSGQGGGQPQHF. CDR3 bases: TGTGCCAGTAGCGGACAGGGGGGTGGGCAGCCCCAGCATTTT. The chain uses TRBV19 and TRBJ1-5, with 10 bases matching TRBD1. Germline loops: CDR1 LNHDA, CDR2 SQIVND (reference sequence). J gave up 7 bases and V 6 bases, and 6 bases lay outside the gene matches. CDR3 length: 14 amino acids.

The chain links TRBV27 to TRBJ2-2, with 11 bases that match TRBD1. With V trimmed by 3 bases and J by 6 bases, 3 bases remained unmatched. This CDR3 has 15 amino acids. Germline CDR1 reads MNHEY; CDR2 reads SMNVEV (reference sequence). CDR3 nucleotide sequence: TGTGCCAGCAGTTTGGCGGGACAGGGGGCCGGGGAGCTGTTTTTT. Translation gives CASSLAGQGAGELFF.

V usage is TRBV29-1 and J usage is TRBJ2-3; 10 bases line up with TRBD2. Germline V gives CDR1 SQVTM, CDR2 ANQGSEA. Trimming at V came to 4 bases and at J to 1 base, leaving 11 bases not matched to a gene. The CDR3 loop spans 17 amino acids. This CDR3 is CSVVGLAGAGGTDTQYF. DNA for the CDR3: TGCAGCGTTGTTGGCCTAGCGGGAGCCGGTGGCACAGATACGCAGTATTTT.

A word on this clone: The same CDR3 also results from other DNA sequences found in this sample. The chain recombines TRBV9 with TRBJ2-3; 9 bases line up with TRBD1. This CDR3 has 14 amino acids. The V gene end was trimmed by 4 bases and the J gene end by 5 bases; junction bases not matched to a gene: 5. Germline assignment: CDR1 SGDLS and CDR2 YYNGEE. CDR3 DNA: TGTGCCAGCAGCCCCAGGACAGGGGAAGATACGCAGTATTTT. Protein: CASSPRTGEDTQYF.

This clone was counted a single time. The chain recombines TRBV9 with TRBJ2-1; D might be TRBD1 or TRBD2, each matching 6 bases. Trimming left V 3 bases short and J 7 bases short, with 17 bases between. The CDR3 runs to 15 residues. Germline CDR1 reads SGDLS; CDR2 reads YYNGEE. The chain's CDR3 is CASSAGEGGWNEQFF. The CDR3 nucleotides read TGTGCCAGCAGCGCGGGGGAAGGGGGTTGGAATGAGCAGTTCTTC. Looking up the rest from reference TRBV9 and TRBJ2-1 gives the full variable domain: DSGVTQTPKHLITATGQRVTLRCSPRSGDLSVYWYQQSLDQGLQFLIQYYNGEERAKGNILERFSAQQFPDLHSELNLSSLELGDSALYFCASSAGEGGWNEQFFGPGTRLTVL.

The rearrangement links TRBV10-2 to TRBJ2-4; 13 positions agree with TRBD2. Germline lookup yields CDR1 WSHSY and CDR2 SAAADI. The CDR3 consists of 19 residues. Trimming took 6 bases from V and 0 from J; bases not matched to a gene: 11. CDR3 bases: TGCGCCAGCAGCCCGATCCGACTAGCGGGAGGATCAGCCAAAAACATTCAGTACTTC. Its protein product is CASSPIRLAGGSAKNIQYF.

This clone was counted between two and nine times. The chain is built from TRBV9 and TRBJ1-3; D is undetermined. This CDR3 spans 15 amino acids. V shed 4 bases and J shed 0 bases, with 11 bases lying between them. From germline, CDR1 is SGDLS and CDR2 YYNGEE. The CDR3 protein is CASSRPGNSGNTIYF. As DNA, the CDR3 is TGTGCCAGCAGCAGACCCGGGAACTCTGGAAACACCATATATTTT. Variable domain in full (rest from reference TRBV9 and TRBJ1-3): DSGVTQTPKHLITATGQRVTLRCSPRSGDLSVYWYQQSLDQGLQFLIQYYNGEERAKGNILERFSAQQFPDLHSELNLSSLELGDSALYFCASSRPGNSGNTIYFGEGSWLTVV.

The table lists this clone with many counts. The chain recombines TRBV28 with TRBJ2-7; D uncertain. From germline, CDR1 is MDHEN and CDR2 SYDVKM. The CDR3 has 13 amino acids. Trimming took off 5 bases at V and 4 bases at J, with 12 bases between the two ends. CDR3 sequence reads: CASSLGLGYEQYF. In DNA form, the CDR3 reads TGTGCCAGCAGTCTAGGTCTGGGTTACGAGCAGTACTTC.

J is TRBJ1-2 and V is TRBV27; D uncertain. The V end lost 0 bases, the J end lost 4 bases, and 12 bases lay between the germline ends. CDR3 size: 15 residues. Germline V gene lookup returns CDR1 MNHEY and CDR2 SMNVEV (reference sequence). The DNA of the CDR3 is TGTGCCAGCAGTTTATCGGAGGGAGGAGGCTATGGCTACACCTTC. It specifies CASSLSEGGGYGYTF.

This clone was detected once. V and J are TRBV28 and TRBJ2-7, with D maybe TRBD2 (6 bases). CDR1 is MDHEN, CDR2 SYDVKM, per germline. The CDR3 length is 12 residues. Trimming took off 8 bases at V and 3 bases at J, with 11 bases between the two ends. CDR3 in DNA: TGTGCCAGCTTTCGGAGGGACTACGAGCAGTACTTC. Its protein is CASFRRDYEQYF.

This chain connects TRBV29-1 to TRBJ1-2; TRBD1 matches at 7 bases. With V trimmed by 3 bases and J by 2 bases, 9 bases remained unmatched. Looked up from germline, CDR1 is SQVTM and CDR2 is ANQGSEA. This CDR3 contains 15 residues. In DNA form, the CDR3 reads TGCAGCGTTGAGCTGCCAGGGGGACTCAACTATGGCTACACCTTC. This encodes CSVELPGGLNYGYTF. Supplemented by reference TRBV29-1 and TRBJ1-2, the full variable domain reads SAVISQKPSRDICQRGTSLTIQCQVDSQVTMMFWYRQQPGQSLTLIATANQGSEATYESGFVIDKFPISRPNLTFSTLTVSNMSPEDSSIYLCSVELPGGLNYGYTFGSGTRLTVV.

The chain links TRBV30 to TRBJ2-6, with a possible D match to TRBD1 (5 bases). Germline V CDR1 and CDR2: GTSNPN, SVGIG (reference sequence). With 3 bases removed from V and 2 bases from J, the gap between germline ends came to 5 bases. CDR3 size: 13 residues. DNA of the CDR3: TGTGCCTGGAGGACAGCTGGGGCCAACGTCCTGACTTTC. Its translation: CAWRTAGANVLTF.

The chain couples TRBV7-9 to TRBJ1-1; D perhaps matches TRBD1 (6 bases). The CDR3 extends over 16 amino acids. Germline loops: CDR1 SEHNR, CDR2 FQNEAQ (reference sequence). V dropped 1 base and J dropped 3 bases, with 15 bases sitting between them. The CDR3 nucleotides are TGTGCCAGCAGCTTAGTTGAAGGTGAGGGGGACACTGAAGCTTTCTTT. Protein: CASSLVEGEGDTEAFF.

The chain links TRBV6-1 to TRBJ1-1; no definite D call. The germline gives CDR1 MNHNS, CDR2 SASEGT. V was shortened by 4 bases and J by 10 bases, with 22 bases between the two germline ends. CDR3 length: 15 amino acids. The CDR3 loop reads CASSASRGRERGAFF. CDR3 bases: TGTGCCAGCAGTGCCAGCAGAGGCCGGGAGCGGGGAGCTTTCTTT.

This sequence joins TRBV29-1 and TRBJ2-1; D unresolved. Germline V gives CDR1 SQVTM, CDR2 ANQGSEA. Trimming removed 6 bases from V and 4 bases from J, with 19 bases in between. The CDR3 runs 15 residues. The DNA for the CDR3 is TGCAGCGTCGAGAGGAAGAGCTGGGGTTACAATGAGCAGTTCTTC. Protein: CSVERKSWGYNEQFF.

This clone was found once. This chain uses TRBV9 with TRBJ2-2, with 14 nucleotides matching TRBD2. The CDR3 covers 19 residues. Germline CDR1 is SGDLS and CDR2 is YYNGEE. The V segment lost 5 bases and the J segment 0 bases; nucleotides outside the gene matches: 9. CDR3 in DNA: TGTGCCAGCAGTTGGGGACTAGCGGGAGCATCACCGAACACCGGGGAGCTGTTTTTT. This sequence encodes CASSWGLAGASPNTGELFF.

This clone has only a few counts. The CDR3 here is CASSLGGQSEAFF. In DNA, the CDR3 is TGTGCCAGCAGCTTAGGGGGGCAGAGTGAAGCTTTCTTT. The chain links TRBV11-3 to TRBJ1-1; D may be TRBD1 (6 bases). The CDR3 length is 13 residues. Per the germline V gene, CDR1 is SGHNT and CDR2 is YENEEA. The V gene lost 1 base and the J gene lost 7 bases, with 10 bases spanning the gap. The full variable domain, with the rest looked up from reference TRBV11-3 and TRBJ1-1, is EAGVVQSPRYKIIEKKQPVAFWCNPISGHNTLYWYLQNLGQGPELLIRYENEEAVDDSQLPKDRFSAERLKGVDSTLKIQPAELGDSAVYLCASSLGGQSEAFFGQGTRLTVV.